The 28 T cell receptor beta chains given below trace back to one sample, sequenced in a study of shared T cell receptors in the human thymus. Libraries were prepared by immunoSEQ multiplex PCR; TCRdb keeps only in-frame clonotypes and omits some of them. Found here are 540,000 or so clones, about 80% of them singletons; the top ten hold 0.01% to 0.015%. A further study also used this sample, focusing on human thymus T cells.

Sequencing input: thymocytes. The source of these receptors is a boy younger than two with a congenital heart defect.

The V gene is TRBV7-2, the J gene TRBJ1-2; D is uncertain. This CDR3 region has 15 residues. Trimming removed 3 bases from V and 4 bases from J, with 15 bases in between. CDR1 is SGHTA, CDR2 FQGNSA, per germline. The CDR3 coding sequence is TGTGCCAGCAGCTTTGGGCAATCTCCCTCCTATGGCTACACCTTC. Its protein is CASSFGQSPSYGYTF.

This clone was counted only a few times. The J gene is TRBJ2-7, the V gene TRBV28, with 12 nucleotides matching TRBD2. The V gene end was trimmed by 1 base and the J gene end by 0 bases; junction bases not matched to a gene: 7. Germline-derived CDR1 and CDR2 are MDHEN and SYDVKM. The CDR3 is made up of 18 amino acids. The CDR3, as DNA: TGTGCCAGCAGTTTATACCGGGGACTAGCGGGCCCCTCCTACGAGCAGTACTTC. This translates into CASSLYRGLAGPSYEQYF.

Note on this clone: Within the sample, other DNA sequences also encode this same CDR3. The V call is TRBV6-1, the J call TRBJ1-3, with 9 bases lining up with TRBD1. In germline, CDR1 is MNHNS, CDR2 SASEGT. This CDR3 is built from 15 residues. The V gene end was trimmed by 0 bases and the J gene end by 5 bases; junction bases not matched to a gene: 2. The CDR3 protein is CASSEATGGRNTIYF. DNA for the CDR3: TGTGCCAGCAGTGAAGCGACAGGGGGAAGAAACACCATATATTTT.

The CDR3 DNA follows: TGTGCCAGCAGTGGAAGGGCTAGCGGGAGTGGAGTAGATACGCAGTATTTT. Its protein product is CASSGRASGSGVDTQYF. V gene TRBV2 combines with J gene TRBJ2-3; 10 nucleotides align to TRBD2. The CDR3 runs 17 residues. CDR1 is SNHLY and CDR2 is FYNNEI in the germline V gene. Trimming removed 4 bases from V and 5 bases from J; junction bases left unmatched: 12.

This clone was observed a few times. The genes are TRBV6-1 and TRBJ1-2, with 10 positions matching TRBD1. The V gene end was trimmed by 5 bases and the J gene end by 7 bases; junction bases not matched to a gene: 10. Germline CDR1 is MNHNS and CDR2 is SASEGT. The CDR3 sequence is 15 residues long. CDR3 bases: TGTGCCAGCAGTCGACAGGGGGCGGGAACCGGTGGCTACACCTTC. It is translated as CASSRQGAGTGGYTF.

The chain joins TRBV5-1 to TRBJ2-1, with 8 bases lining up with TRBD2. J was trimmed by 8 bases and V by 0 bases; bases with no gene match: 13. This CDR3 is 17 amino acids long. Germline V gene data show CDR1 as SGHRS and CDR2 as YFSETQ. The DNA for the CDR3 is TGCGCCAGCAGCTTGGCCGCGAAAGCGGGAGTTTTGGATGAGCAGTTCTTC. As protein: CASSLAAKAGVLDEQFF.

The table lists this clone with a few counts. The rearrangement links TRBV19 to TRBJ1-5; 10 nucleotides align to TRBD1. Germline V gene lookup returns CDR1 LNHDA and CDR2 SQIVND (reference sequence). Unmatched junction bases numbered 11, after V lost 3 bases and J lost 0 bases. This CDR3 region has 19 residues. The CDR3 sequence is CASSIPPGDRGYSNQPQHF. The CDR3, as DNA: TGTGCCAGTAGTATCCCCCCAGGGGACAGGGGATATAGCAATCAGCCCCAGCATTTT.

The chain couples TRBV19 to TRBJ2-5; 8 bases are a match to TRBD2. TRBJ2-7 explains the end of the DNA better; the J call may be wrong. CDR1 LNHDA and CDR2 SQIVND come from the germline V gene (reference sequence). This CDR3 spans 15 amino acids. Here the CDR3 DNA reads TGTGCCAGTAGTATTGGGTCGGGAGGGCCGTACGAGCAGTACTTC. It is translated as CASSIGSGGPYEQYF.

This clone was detected only a few times. CDR3 sequence: CASSPAPRLDRYF. In DNA form, the CDR3 reads TGTGCCAGCAGTCCGGCCCCCAGACTAGATCGGTACTTC. The chain carries TRBV28 and TRBJ2-7, with D tentatively TRBD2 (6 bases). The V gene's germline CDR1 is MDHEN and CDR2 SYDVKM. With 5 bases removed from V and 12 bases from J, the gap between germline ends came to 20 bases. The CDR3 extends over 13 amino acids.

This clone was detected only a few times. For the CDR3, the DNA is TGTGCCAGCAGCATCAGGGGCATGAACACTGAAGCTTTCTTT. It is translated as CASSIRGMNTEAFF. The rearrangement joins TRBV7-9 to TRBJ1-1; D is perhaps TRBD1 (6 bases). Germline-derived CDR1 and CDR2 are SEHNR and FQNEAQ (reference sequence). CDR3 length: 14 residues. The V and J ends lost 5 bases and 0 bases respectively, with 10 bases between them.

The V and J genes are TRBV6-1 and TRBJ2-7, with 11 bases lining up with TRBD2. The CDR3 contains 16 residues. V lost 4 bases, J lost 4 bases, and 9 bases stayed unmatched. CDR1 and CDR2 (germline): MNHNS, SASEGT. The CDR3 DNA reads as TGTGCCAGCAGTGTAGATCCGGGACTAGCGGTATACGAGCAGTACTTC. This codes for CASSVDPGLAVYEQYF.

The CDR3 loop is CASSTHRVGSYEQYF. The CDR3 region has the DNA TGTGCCAGTAGTACCCACAGGGTAGGGAGTTACGAGCAGTACTTC. The genes are TRBV19 and TRBJ2-7, with D perhaps matching TRBD1 (6 bases). From germline, CDR1 is LNHDA and CDR2 SQIVND (reference sequence). CDR3 length: 15 residues. Trimming took off 4 bases at V and 4 bases at J, with 17 bases between the two ends.

In this sample, this clone turned up once. The chain combines TRBV6-4 with TRBJ1-5; D remains ambiguous. Germline V gene sequence: CDR1 MRHNA, CDR2 SNTAGT. The CDR3 length is 13 residues. The germline V and J ends were trimmed by 3 bases and 4 bases, with 7 bases remaining between them. CDR3 bases: TGTGCCAGCAGTGAGGCGGAGAATCAGCCCCAGCATTTT. Its translation: CASSEAENQPQHF.

The chain combines TRBV28 with TRBJ1-5; 7 positions agree with TRBD1. Germline V lookup: CDR1 MDHEN, CDR2 SYDVKM. This CDR3 contains 16 residues. Trimming removed 1 base from V and 5 bases from J; junction bases left unmatched: 8. Here the CDR3 reads CASSLFPPGGDQPQHF. The CDR3 DNA reads as TGTGCCAGCAGTTTATTCCCTCCAGGGGGAGATCAGCCCCAGCATTTT.

This chain links TRBV4-3 with TRBJ2-5; TRBD1 is a possible D gene (6 bases). The V gene lost 1 base and the J gene lost 5 bases, with 11 bases spanning the gap. The CDR3 covers 14 residues. Germline lookup yields CDR1 LGHNA and CDR2 YSLEER. CDR3 in amino acids: CASSQGRGRETQYF. DNA of the CDR3: TGCGCCAGCAGCCAAGGCAGGGGCAGGGAGACCCAGTACTTC.

The genes are TRBV7-9 and TRBJ1-2, with TRBD1 as a possible D gene (5 bases). CDR3 length: 14 residues. The V end lost 1 base, the J end lost 4 bases, and 10 bases lay between the germline ends. Germline assignment: CDR1 SEHNR and CDR2 FQNEAQ (reference sequence). The DNA for the CDR3 is TGTGCCAGCAGCTTAGGGGGGGGAGGCTATGGCTACACCTTC. It encodes CASSLGGGGYGYTF.

V and J are TRBV18 and TRBJ2-2; 13 positions match TRBD2. The CDR3 sequence is 21 residues long. Per germline, CDR1 KGHSH and CDR2 LQKENI. Trimming cost V 4 bases and J 3 bases; bases outside gene matches: 17. CDR3 nucleotides: TGTGCCAGCTCACGAACCGGGACTAGCGGGAATTTCCGTCGGGACACCGGGGAGCTGTTTTTT. Amino acid sequence: CASSRTGTSGNFRRDTGELFF. Together with reference TRBV18 and TRBJ2-2, the CDR3 gives the full variable domain: NAGVMQNPRHLVRRRGQEARLRCSPMKGHSHVYWYRQLPEEGLKFMVYLQKENIIDESGMPKERFSAEFPKEGPSILRIQQVVRGDSAAYFCASSRTGTSGNFRRDTGELFFGEGSRLTVL.

This clone was recorded only once. V is TRBV6-6 and J is TRBJ2-1; 14 bases are shared with TRBD2. Germline V lookup: CDR1 MNHNY, CDR2 SVGAGI (reference sequence). The CDR3 has 15 amino acids. Trimming at V came to 2 bases and at J to 9 bases, leaving 3 bases not matched to a gene. The CDR3 coding sequence is TGTGCCAGCAGTTACGGGACTAGCGGGAGTGGTGAGCAGTTCTTC. This sequence encodes CASSYGTSGSGEQFF.

This chain uses TRBV27 with TRBJ2-2, with 10 bases lining up with TRBD1. Germline CDR1 and CDR2: MNHEY and SMNVEV (reference sequence). This CDR3 contains 17 residues. V lost 3 bases to trimming and J lost 1 base; unmatched junction nucleotides: 5. This CDR3 reads CASSFFGTGENTGELFF. DNA for the CDR3: TGTGCCAGCAGTTTTTTTGGGACAGGGGAGAACACCGGGGAGCTGTTTTTT.

The rearrangement uses TRBV18 and TRBJ1-5; 8 nucleotides align to TRBD1. Trimming at V came to 6 bases and at J to 3 bases, leaving 10 bases not matched to a gene. The CDR3 contains 16 residues. The germline V gene has CDR1 KGHSH and CDR2 LQKENI. The CDR3 nucleotides read TGTGCCAGCTCTCCCAACCGGACAGGGAACAATCAGCCCCAGCATTTT. Amino acid sequence: CASSPNRTGNNQPQHF.

The J gene is TRBJ2-5, the V gene TRBV5-1; TRBD1 matches 8 bases. The J call may be wrong; the DNA end is better matched by TRBJ2-7. CDR1 is SGHRS and CDR2 is YFSETQ in the germline V gene. CDR3 length equals 16 residues. The CDR3: CASSLATSRGRDEQYF. The CDR3 DNA reads as TGCGCCAGCAGCTTGGCCACCTCCAGGGGGCGCGACGAGCAGTACTTC.

In DNA, the CDR3 is TGTGCCAGCAGCTCTGGGACTAGCGGAGCGTACCAAGAGACCCAGTACTTC. As protein: CASSSGTSGAYQETQYF. J is TRBJ2-5 and V is TRBV14; 11 bases line up with TRBD2. CDR3 length: 17 amino acids. Germline assignment: CDR1 SGHDN and CDR2 FVKESK. The V segment lost 5 bases and the J segment 0 bases; nucleotides outside the gene matches: 8. The complete variable domain, with remaining parts taken from reference TRBV14 and TRBJ2-5, reads EAGVTQFPSHSVIEKGQTVTLRCDPISGHDNLYWYRRVMGKEIKFLLHFVKESKQDESGMPNNRFLAERTGGTYSTLKVQPAELEDSGVYFCASSSGTSGAYQETQYFGPGTRLLVL.

This chain joins TRBV5-1 and TRBJ2-2; D gene unclear. Germline assignment: CDR1 SGHRS and CDR2 YFSETQ. The germline V and J ends were trimmed by 0 bases and 7 bases, with 7 bases remaining between them. This CDR3 contains 13 residues. DNA of the CDR3: TGCGCCAGCAGCTTGGATGGTAGCGGGGAGCTGTTTTTT. Residues: CASSLDGSGELFF.

The rearrangement joins TRBV2 to TRBJ2-3; D may be TRBD2 (5 bases). The CDR3 is made up of 15 amino acids. V gave up 4 bases and J gave up 1 base, with 12 bases separating them. Germline V gene sequence: CDR1 SNHLY, CDR2 FYNNEI. The CDR3 region is CASSGFGIRTDTQYF. CDR3 bases: TGTGCCAGCAGTGGATTCGGGATTCGCACAGATACGCAGTATTTT.

The chain is built from TRBV13 and TRBJ1-2, with 9 bases fitting TRBD1. CDR3 size: 16 residues. CDR1 and CDR2 (germline): PRHDT, FYEKMQ (reference sequence). Germline trimming cut 0 bases from V and 4 bases from J; bases unmatched to any gene: 6. The CDR3 DNA reads as TGTGCCAGCAGCTTAGGTGGGACAGGGCCGTTCTATGGCTACACCTTC. Translation gives CASSLGGTGPFYGYTF.

This clone appeared once. The chain carries TRBV6-4 and TRBJ1-2; D not certain. This CDR3 is 14 amino acids long. V was clipped by 4 bases and J by 6 bases, with 15 bases between them. Germline V CDR1 and CDR2: MRHNA, SNTAGT. The CDR3 DNA reads as TGTGCCAGCAGTGGGTGGTTTACGGCGGATGGCTACACCTTC. As protein: CASSGWFTADGYTF.

This clone showed up just a few times. The V call is TRBV11-1, the J call TRBJ1-1; D is perhaps TRBD1 (5 bases). The V end was cut by 5 bases, the J end by 8 bases, with 9 bases between. CDR1 and CDR2 from the germline V gene are SGHAT and FQDESV (reference sequence). CDR3 length equals 11 residues. CDR3 amino acids: CASSPGAEAFF. The CDR3 nucleotides are TGTGCCAGCAGCCCTGGGGCAGAAGCTTTCTTT.

This clone was seen a handful of times. The V and J genes are TRBV30 and TRBJ2-6; unclear D gene. The CDR3 totals 15 residues. CDR1 GTSNPN and CDR2 SVGIG come from the germline V gene (reference sequence). V was clipped by 0 bases and J by 0 bases, with 6 bases between them. The CDR3 is CAWSVESSGANVLTF. In DNA form, the CDR3 reads TGTGCCTGGAGTGTGGAGAGCTCTGGGGCCAACGTCCTGACTTTC.